This TCR beta chain was profiled in a study of blood T cell repertoires in COVID-19. CDR1 is SGHRS, CDR2 YFSETQ, per germline. Unmatched junction bases numbered 10, after V lost 0 bases and J lost 7 bases. This CDR3 contains 16 residues. Data came from immunoSEQ multiplex PCR; TCRdb stores just in-frame clones and leaves some out. The repertoire has about 68,000 clones, over 75% of them found once; the top ten carry approximately 25%. The TCR comes from a man aged 45-65 years with acute or convalescent COVID-19. The chain joins TRBV5-1 to TRBJ2-3, with TRBD2 matching 8 bases. The sequenced sample was peripheral blood. The CDR3 loop reads CASSLDPGGGGYTQYF. The CDR3 coding sequence is TGCGCCAGCAGCTTGGACCCCGGGGGCGGGGGGTATACGCAGTATTTT.